Listed here are 20 T cell receptor beta chains from one sample, sequenced in a study of blood T cell repertoires in COVID-19. Sequencing used immunoSEQ multiplex PCR; TCRdb keeps in-frame clones, though not all of them. The data hold tens of thousands of clones, with 70% to 90% observed a single time. The material sequenced was peripheral blood. The receptor set was obtained from a woman aged 80 or older with acute or convalescent COVID-19.

The chain combines TRBV7-2 with TRBJ2-2, with D perhaps TRBD2 (5 bases). Trimming removed 0 bases at V and 0 bases at J, with 8 bases between. The length of the CDR3 is 16 residues. CDR1 and CDR2 from the germline V gene are SGHTA and FQGNSA. CDR3 protein: CASSLAGVANTGELFF. In DNA form, the CDR3 reads TGTGCCAGCAGCTTAGCCGGGGTGGCGAACACCGGGGAGCTGTTTTTT. The variable domain in full, with the rest retrieved from reference TRBV7-2 and TRBJ2-2, is GAGVSQSPSNKVTEKGKDVELRCDPISGHTALYWYRQSLGQGLEFLIYFQGNSAPDKSGLPSDRFSAERTGGSVSTLTIQRTQQEDSAVYLCASSLAGVANTGELFFGEGSRLTVL.

The V call is TRBV6-6, the J call TRBJ2-5; the match to TRBD2 covers 9 bases. This CDR3 comprises 15 residues. The J segment lost 1 base and the V segment lost 6 bases, leaving 6 bases of the junction unmatched. Germline V gene lookup returns CDR1 MNHNY and CDR2 SVGAGI (reference sequence). CDR3 sequence (DNA): TGTGCCAGCAGAGGGGCTAGCGGGATCCAAGAGACCCAGTACTTC. It specifies CASRGASGIQETQYF.

The chain has TRBV5-6 and TRBJ1-2, with 8 bases aligning to TRBD1. Trimming took 4 bases from V and 3 from J; bases not matched to a gene: 8. CDR1 and CDR2 from the germline V gene are SGHDT and YYEEEE. This CDR3 region has 15 residues. The CDR3 loop reads CASSPPGQGDYGYTF. In nucleotides, the CDR3 is TGTGCCAGCAGCCCGCCCGGACAGGGTGACTATGGCTACACCTTC.

The chain recombines TRBV5-1 with TRBJ2-7; a weak D match, TRBD2 (6 bases). V was shortened by 4 bases and J by 3 bases, with 14 bases between the two germline ends. The length of the CDR3 is 14 residues. The germline CDR1 and CDR2 sequences are SGHRS and YFSETQ. CDR3 sequence reads: CASSTLGGVYEQYF. The CDR3 DNA reads TGCGCCAGCAGCACGCTAGGAGGGGTCTACGAGCAGTACTTC.

The chain combines TRBV4-3 with TRBJ2-3; 11 nucleotides line up with TRBD2. Per germline, CDR1 LGHNA and CDR2 YSLEER. The CDR3 is 19 amino acids. J lost 1 base, V lost 0 bases, and 9 bases had no gene match. CDR3 in DNA: TGCGCCAGCAGCCAAGAAGGGAGGGTAGCGGGGGGGCGCACAGATACGCAGTATTTT. This encodes CASSQEGRVAGGRTDTQYF.

The rearrangement joins TRBV19 to TRBJ2-1; perhaps TRBD2 as D (6 bases). V lost 3 bases to trimming and J lost 7 bases, with 13 bases between them. Germline CDR1 and CDR2: LNHDA and SQIVND (reference sequence). This CDR3 spans 14 amino acids. CDR3 bases: TGTGCCAGTAGTATCGGCGGGAAACCTAATGAGCAGTTCTTC. Encoded protein: CASSIGGKPNEQFF.

This rearrangement joins TRBV5-1 to TRBJ2-3; 11 bases match TRBD2. Germline V gene data show CDR1 as SGHRS and CDR2 as YFSETQ. The length of the CDR3 is 17 residues. J lost 4 bases, V lost 1 base, and 8 bases had no gene match. The chain's CDR3 is CASSLRASGGLADTQYF. As DNA, the CDR3 is TGCGCCAGCAGCTTGAGGGCTAGCGGGGGGCTAGCAGATACGCAGTATTTT.

The CDR3 spells CASSSRPTGLRTDTQYF. The DNA for the CDR3 is TGTGCCAGCAGTTCGAGACCCACAGGGCTGCGCACAGATACGCAGTATTTT. The rearrangement uses TRBV27 and TRBJ2-3; maybe TRBD1 (6 bases). V was cut by 4 bases and J by 1 base, with 18 bases left in between. Germline V gives CDR1 MNHEY, CDR2 SMNVEV (reference sequence). The CDR3 totals 17 residues.

The chain couples TRBV3-1 (or the pseudogene TRBV3-2) to TRBJ1-2; D might be TRBD1 (5 bases). V dropped 9 bases and J dropped 6 bases, with 14 bases sitting between them. CDR1 LGHDT and CDR2 YNNKEL come from the germline V gene (reference sequence). The CDR3 contains 12 residues. CDR3 sequence: CASPPRGHGYTF. The CDR3, as DNA: TGTGCCAGTCCCCCTAGGGGCCATGGCTACACCTTC.

The rearrangement uses TRBV2 and TRBJ1-4; maybe TRBD1 (5 bases). V lost 5 bases, J lost 0 bases, and 10 bases lay in between. The CDR3 length is 15 residues. CDR1 is SNHLY and CDR2 is FYNNEI in the germline V gene. CDR3 DNA: TGTGCCAGCAGTCAGGACATCCCAACTAATGAAAAACTGTTTTTT. Translation: CASSQDIPTNEKLFF.

The J gene is TRBJ1-4, the V gene TRBV7-2; TRBD1 is a possible D gene (5 bases). Trimming removed 5 bases at V and 2 bases at J, with 9 bases between. Germline loops: CDR1 SGHTA, CDR2 FQGNSA. This CDR3 comprises 14 residues. The CDR3 sequence: CASSQTDTNEKLFF. The CDR3 DNA reads as TGTGCCAGCAGCCAGACAGACACTAATGAAAAACTGTTTTTT.

The DNA of the CDR3 is TGTGCCAGTAGCCGGACTAGCGGGTCCTACTCCTACAATGAGCAGTTCTTC. Translation gives CASSRTSGSYSYNEQFF. The chain couples TRBV19 to TRBJ2-1; TRBD2 matches at 11 bases. J gave up 0 bases and V 6 bases, and 7 bases lay outside the gene matches. This CDR3 has 17 amino acids. Germline CDR1 is LNHDA and CDR2 is SQIVND (reference sequence).

J is TRBJ1-1 and V is TRBV9; 9 bases are shared with TRBD1. Per germline, CDR1 SGDLS and CDR2 YYNGEE. CDR3 length: 16 amino acids. The ends lost 3 bases at V and 1 base at J; junction bases unmatched: 7. The chain's CDR3 is CASSAGQGWQNTEAFF. The CDR3, as DNA: TGTGCCAGCAGCGCCGGACAGGGGTGGCAGAACACTGAAGCTTTCTTT.

CDR3 coding DNA: TGTGCCAGCACTGGGGGACAAATCACGCAGTATTTT. It specifies CASTGGQITQYF. J is TRBJ2-3 and V is TRBV6-5; a possible D gene is TRBD1 (6 bases). V lost 7 bases, J lost 9 bases, and 14 bases lay in between. CDR3 length: 12 residues. Germline CDR1 reads MNHEY; CDR2 reads SVGAGI.

This clone was picked up one time. The CDR3 DNA follows: TGCGCCAGCAGCTTGGAGGGGTCTGGCTACACCTTC. This translates into CASSLEGSGYTF. The V and J genes are TRBV5-1 and TRBJ1-2; D might be TRBD1 (5 bases). V lost 0 bases, J lost 7 bases, and 7 bases lay in between. This CDR3 has 12 amino acids. Germline V gene data show CDR1 as SGHRS and CDR2 as YFSETQ.

The rearrangement joins TRBV27 to TRBJ2-7; TRBD2 aligns across 7 bases. The CDR3 is 15 amino acids. In germline, CDR1 is MNHEY, CDR2 SMNVEV (reference sequence). The trim removed 2 bases at V and 2 bases at J, leaving 6 bases unmatched. CDR3: CASSLRSGDTYEQYF. The CDR3 DNA is TGTGCCAGCAGTTTAAGGAGCGGGGATACCTACGAGCAGTACTTC.

The chain joins TRBV6-5 to TRBJ2-7; D is unresolved. The CDR3 covers 15 residues. The germline gives CDR1 MNHEY, CDR2 SVGAGI. The germline V and J ends were trimmed by 2 bases and 2 bases, with 13 bases remaining between them. CDR3 coding DNA: TGTGCCAGCAGTTACAATGGCGTAGAGGCCTACGAGCAGTACTTC. Translating gives CASSYNGVEAYEQYF.

The CDR3 here is CAISAPERSYEQYF. The CDR3 coding sequence is TGTGCCATCAGTGCCCCCGAGCGATCCTACGAGCAGTACTTC. J is TRBJ2-7 and V is TRBV10-3; D not certain. The CDR3 has 14 residues. The V end was cut by 4 bases, the J end by 1 base, with 11 bases between. Germline loops: CDR1 ENHRY, CDR2 SYGVKD.

V and J are TRBV29-1 and TRBJ1-1; TRBD1 matches at 7 bases. The CDR3 runs 12 residues. The J segment lost 4 bases and the V segment lost 7 bases, leaving 6 bases of the junction unmatched. In germline, CDR1 is SQVTM, CDR2 ANQGSEA. This CDR3 is CSGKGQFTEAFF. The CDR3 DNA follows: TGCAGCGGGAAGGGACAGTTCACTGAAGCTTTCTTT.

Only a few counts were recorded for this clone. V gene TRBV6-5 combines with J gene TRBJ1-1; 8 bases agree with TRBD1. Germline trimming cut 0 bases from V and 4 bases from J; bases unmatched to any gene: 1. Germline values: CDR1 MNHEY, CDR2 SVGAGI. This CDR3 region has 14 residues. The CDR3 region is CASSYSDRATEAFF. CDR3 bases: TGTGCCAGCAGTTACTCGGACAGGGCCACTGAAGCTTTCTTT.